These T cell receptor beta chains were read from a single sample in a study of radiotherapy plus CTLA-4 blockade in lung cancer. The method was immunoSEQ multiplex PCR; TCRdb's version includes in-frame clones alone and lacks a portion of them. In the table there are under 65,000 clones, around 75% of which are singletons. The material sequenced was peripheral blood, taken from a patient treated with radiotherapy plus ipilimumab. The origin of the receptors is a human donor with non-small cell lung cancer who had a complete response to radiotherapy plus ipilimumab. Both conserved end residues are trimmed from each CDR3.

TRBV30,AWSAGTGRTEQF
TRBV30,AWQGADINQPQH
TRBV9,ASSPSGGPETQY
TRBV27,ATKPRQTGALGGELF
TRBV5-1,ASRGGTTSGELF
TRBV5-6,ASSSDRGSDNSPLH
TRBV7-8,ASSPEGRALH
TRBV27,ASSRTGGPPQGGYT
TRBV12-2,ASRARDRKFSGANVLT
TRBV19,ASTSRQGEAF
TRBV5-1,ASSIGTGEGEQY
TRBV5-4,ASSSRTYDDTQY
TRBV7-2,ASRALWRGGVANSPLH
TRBV30,AWSAGLALFSPGELF
TRBV6-6,ASRPGGEAF
TRBV5-4,ASSSEAGSDTQY
TRBV6-1,ASSEADRGYEQY
TRBV7-2,ASSPVERNTQY
TRBV29-1,SGTGSPTEAF
TRBV7-8,ASSSAGTDLDYGYT
TRBV19,ASGDRKYPLH
TRBV19,ASSSPGRYGSDRGNTEAF
TRBV29-1,SVGGVGTDTQY